These T cell receptor beta chains were read from a single sample in a study of cytomegalovirus exposure and HLA in healthy donors. The repertoire was sequenced with immunoSEQ multiplex PCR; TCRdb's copy has only in-frame clones and lacks some. The table shows about 120,000 clones, with about 8.6% occurring only once. Sequencing was carried out using PBMCs. Receptor source: a woman in her 40s in good health and CMV-seropositive. CDR3s include the opening cysteine and the closing phenylalanine or tryptophan. The D gene is left open where the match is weak. Clone size is not always given. Where it is, it says once, few, many or a class for expanded clones.

>.|TRBJ2-7|TRBV5-6|.
CASSLAERTEYEQYF
TGTGCCAGCAGCTTGGCCGAGCGGACAGAATACGAGCAGTACTTC
>few|TRBJ1-2|TRBV7-3|.
CASSLLGGSYGYTF
TGTGCCAGCAGCCTCCTAGGAGGGTCCTATGGCTACACCTTC
>.|TRBJ1-5|TRBV29-1|TRBD1
CSVQQGSGNQPQHF
TGCAGCGTGCAACAGGGGTCGGGCAATCAGCCCCAGCATTTT
>few|TRBJ2-7|TRBV4-1|.
CASSQVRDTDEQYF
TGCGCCAGCAGCCAAGTCCGGGACACGGACGAGCAGTACTTC
>.|TRBJ1-6|TRBV18|.
CASSMGSSYNSPLHF
TGTGCCAGCTCGATGGGGAGCTCCTATAATTCACCCCTCCACTTT
>few|TRBJ2-2|TRBV5-1|.
CASSLDNLNTGELFF
TGCGCCAGCAGCTTGGACAACCTTAACACCGGGGAGCTGTTTTTT
>few|TRBJ2-7|TRBV5-1|.
CASSFPEDSYEQYF
TGCGCCAGCAGCTTCCCCGAGGACAGTTACGAGCAGTACTTC
>.|TRBJ2-2|TRBV19|.
CASSIPPLTGELFF
TGTGCCAGTAGTATCCCCCCTCTTACCGGGGAGCTGTTTTTT
>few|TRBJ2-7|TRBV7-6|TRBD1
CASSGVVDRVTYEQYF
TGTGCCAGCAGCGGGGTCGTGGACAGGGTTACCTACGAGCAGTACTTC
>.|TRBJ1-2|TRBV5-4|TRBD1
CASSLGTGGAYVYGYTF
TGTGCCAGCAGCTTGGGGACAGGGGGCGCGTATGTCTATGGCTACACCTTC
>.|TRBJ1-6|TRBV6-6|TRBD1
CASSQQGAKSPLHF
TGTGCCAGCAGTCAACAGGGGGCTAAGTCACCCCTCCACTTT
>few|TRBJ2-7|TRBV15|.
CATSRRPDSVYEQYF
TGTGCCACCAGCAGAAGACCGGACAGCGTGTACGAGCAGTACTTC
>few|TRBJ2-1|TRBV5-6|.
CASSLGGSLRNEQFF
TGTGCCAGCAGCTTGGGAGGGTCATTAAGGAATGAGCAGTTCTTC
>.|TRBJ2-1|TRBV2|.
CASSDRQVKEQFF
TGTGCCAGCAGCGACCGACAGGTCAAAGAGCAGTTCTTC
>few|TRBJ1-1|TRBV5-1|.
CASGRRNTEAFF
TGCGCCAGCGGAAGGAGGAACACTGAAGCTTTCTTT
>.|TRBJ1-6|TRBV7-6|.
CASSLQTGGNSPLHF
TGTGCCAGCAGCCTCCAGACAGGTGGGAATTCACCCCTCCACTTT
>few|TRBJ1-5|TRBV9|TRBD1
CASSATGQGQPQHF
TGTGCCAGCAGCGCGACAGGGCAGGGTCAGCCCCAGCATTTT
>few|TRBJ2-7|TRBV30|.
CAWSVWQAYEQYF
TGTGCCTGGAGTGTTTGGCAGGCCTACGAGCAGTACTTC
>.|TRBJ1-1|TRBV29-1|TRBD1
CSVVEGGNTEAFF
TGCAGCGTTGTTGAAGGGGGCAATACTGAAGCTTTCTTT
>few|TRBJ1-2|TRBV10-3|TRBD1
CAISESVFRDRSRRGYTF
TGTGCCATCAGTGAGTCGGTCTTTCGGGACAGGTCACGGCGGGGCTACACCTTC
>.|TRBJ1-4|TRBV7-9|.
CASTLSRGDEKLFF
TGTGCCAGCACCCTATCCCGGGGGGATGAAAAACTGTTTTTT
>few|TRBJ2-5|TRBV18|.
CASSPTAREAETQYF
TGTGCCAGCTCACCCACCGCAAGGGAGGCAGAGACCCAGTACTTC
>.|TRBJ2-5|TRBV11-2|.
CASSNYRTGREETQYF
TGTGCCAGCAGCAACTACCGGACAGGGAGGGAAGAGACCCAGTACTTC
>.|TRBJ1-5|TRBV6-6|TRBD1
CASSPRDSSNQPQHF
TGTGCCAGCAGTCCCCGGGACAGTAGCAATCAGCCCCAGCATTTT
>few|TRBJ2-5|TRBV6-5|TRBD1
CASSYGTGLGETQYF
TGTGCCAGCAGTTACGGGACAGGGCTTGGGGAGACCCAGTACTTC
>.|TRBJ2-2|TRBV11-2|TRBD1
CASSQGTGGTGELFF
TGTGCCAGCAGCCAGGGGACAGGGGGCACCGGGGAGCTGTTTTTT
>few|TRBJ1-1|TRBV5-6|TRBD1
CASSTPDRVNTEAFF
TGTGCCAGCAGCACGCCGGACAGGGTTAACACTGAAGCTTTCTTT
>.|TRBJ1-1|TRBV10-3|TRBD1
CAISGGTADMNTEAFF
TGTGCCATCAGTGGCGGGACAGCGGACATGAACACTGAAGCTTTCTTT
>.|TRBJ2-7|TRBV5-4|TRBD1
CASSDRGGGEQYF
TGTGCCAGCAGTGACAGGGGGGGAGGCGAGCAGTACTTC
>few|TRBJ2-1|TRBV9|TRBD2
CASSVGLAVYNEQFF
TGTGCCAGCAGCGTTGGACTAGCGGTCTACAATGAGCAGTTCTTC
>.|TRBJ1-1|TRBV11-2|.
CASSLGAPGNLNTEAFF
TGTGCCAGCAGCTTGGGGGCCCCAGGGAACTTGAACACTGAAGCTTTCTTT
>few|TRBJ2-1|TRBV30|TRBD1
CAWRGQGVLSYNEQFF
TGTGCCTGGAGAGGGCAGGGGGTACTCTCCTACAATGAGCAGTTCTTC
>few|TRBJ2-7|TRBV11-2|TRBD2
CASSLAGGPYEQYF
TGTGCCAGCAGCTTAGCGGGGGGGCCCTACGAGCAGTACTTC
>.|TRBJ2-5|TRBV14|.
CASSQDPEARFQETQYF
TGTGCCAGCAGCCAAGACCCCGAAGCCCGATTCCAAGAGACCCAGTACTTC
>few|TRBJ1-1|TRBV11-2|.
CASSLSRGKYTEAFF
TGTGCCAGCAGCTTATCAAGGGGGAAGTACACTGAAGCTTTCTTT
>few|TRBJ1-1|TRBV7-6|.
CASSLASPGGHTEAFF
TGTGCCAGCAGCTTAGCGTCCCCAGGAGGGCACACTGAAGCTTTCTTT
>.|TRBJ1-5|TRBV9|.
CASSVDRQSPQHF
TGTGCCAGCAGCGTAGATCGACAATCGCCCCAGCATTTT
>.|TRBJ2-1|TRBV5-5|TRBD1
CASSLRAGGSYNEQFF
TGTGCCAGCAGCTTGAGGGCAGGGGGCTCCTACAATGAGCAGTTCTTC
>few|TRBJ2-2|TRBV14|.
CASSQVASGWIAGELFF
TGTGCCAGCAGCCAAGTCGCTTCCGGGTGGATTGCCGGGGAGCTGTTTTTT
>few|TRBJ1-6|TRBV4-1|TRBD1
CASSLRDRGARSPLHF
TGCGCCAGCAGCCTCCGGGACAGGGGCGCGCGCTCACCCCTCCACTTT
>.|TRBJ2-3|TRBV25-1|.
CACGGRGTDTQYF
TGTGCCTGCGGAGGAAGGGGCACAGATACGCAGTATTTT
>.|TRBJ2-1|TRBV10-3|TRBD2
CASQGASGGAFHEQFF
TGTGCCTCTCAAGGGGCTAGCGGGGGGGCTTTTCATGAGCAGTTCTTC
>few|TRBJ1-6|TRBV27|.
CASSAPARGSYSPLHF
TGTGCCAGCAGTGCACCCGCCCGAGGGTCTTATTCACCCCTCCACTTT
>.|TRBJ2-5|TRBV29-1|.
CSVVRDQETQYF
TGCAGCGTTGTCCGCGACCAAGAGACCCAGTACTTC
>.|TRBJ2-7|TRBV7-9|TRBD1
CASSKTGGPYEQYF
TGTGCCAGCAGCAAGACAGGGGGACCCTACGAGCAGTACTTC
>few|TRBJ2-7|TRBV29-1|TRBD1
CSVRGTGSYEQYF
TGCAGCGTTCGCGGGACAGGGTCCTACGAGCAGTACTTC
>few|TRBJ2-5|TRBV4-1|.
CASSPRQGYTQETQYF
TGCGCCAGCAGCCCCCGGCAGGGATATACCCAAGAGACCCAGTACTTC
>few|TRBJ2-3|TRBV10-3|TRBD2
CAISSAPSGGADTQYF
TGTGCCATCAGCTCTGCCCCCAGCGGGGGGGCAGATACGCAGTATTTT
>.|TRBJ2-1|TRBV19|TRBD1
CASSDRYYNEQFF
TGTGCCAGTTCGGACAGGTATTACAATGAGCAGTTCTTC
>.|TRBJ1-2|TRBV2|.
CASSSGRGDYGYTF
TGTGCCAGCAGTTCAGGTCGGGGGGACTATGGCTACACCTTC
>few|TRBJ2-7|TRBV11-2|.
CASSLGQSYEQYF
TGTGCCAGCAGCTTAGGGCAGTCCTACGAGCAGTACTTC
>few|TRBJ1-5|TRBV19|TRBD1
CASSRQGGQPQHF
TGTGCCAGTAGCCGACAGGGGGGACAGCCCCAGCATTTT